The source of this T cell receptor beta chain is a study of T cells after yellow fever vaccination. There are 13 residues in the CDR3. CDR1 is SGHNT, CDR2 YYREEE, per germline (reference sequence). V gave up 5 bases and J gave up 4 bases, with 12 bases separating them. Study-wide results and caveats: Subsequent to the booster, the majority of primary-vaccination clones reappeared (approximately 95% CD4, more than 70% CD8). A small proportion of clonotypes was detected in both the CD4 and CD8 compartments.

Generation of TCR cDNA used 5'RACE template switching (which added a universal primer site and UMIs). TCRdb ran MiXCR on the 5' RACE reads and lists one entry per CDR3 protein. The sample lists approximately 85,000 distinct CDR3 sequences, roughly 14% occurring once. This TCR was recovered from a young man who received the YFV17D yellow fever vaccine. The V and J genes are TRBV5-4 and TRBJ1-1; D uncertain. Sequencing used CD8+ T cells not binding an NS4B(214-222) dextramer, sorted from PBMCs, obtained less than 25 days after the first yellow fever vaccination. In DNA form, the CDR3 reads TGTGCCAGCAGGCATTACTGGGTCACTGAAGCTTTCTTT. Translated, it gives CASRHYWVTEAFF.